Shown below are 12 T cell receptor beta chains from a single sample sequenced in a study of CD8+ T cells in alopecia areata. RNA extraction and reverse transcription yielded cDNA as sequencing template. Libraries were prepared by immunoSEQ multiplex PCR; TCRdb keeps only in-frame clonotypes and omits some of them. The sample consists of 180,000 or so clones, almost 65% of them appearing once. The sequenced sample was CD4+ T cells sorted from blood, obtained at week 0. The receptors originated from a human donor with alopecia areata.

This clone was seen a handful of times. This chain uses TRBV7-8 with TRBJ1-2; TRBD1 aligns across 7 bases. The germline V gene encodes CDR1 SGHVS and CDR2 FQNEAQ. V dropped 2 bases and J dropped 8; count of bases not matched to a gene: 5. The CDR3 covers 13 residues. This CDR3 is CASSLIQGRGYTF. In DNA form, the CDR3 reads TGTGCCAGCAGCTTAATACAGGGGCGCGGCTACACCTTC.

The chain employs TRBV30 and TRBJ2-1; D remains ambiguous. CDR1 and CDR2 from the germline V gene are GTSNPN and SVGIG (reference sequence). This CDR3 has 12 residues. V gave up 5 bases and J gave up 14 bases, with 19 bases separating them. The CDR3 sequence is CAWGPSAGREFF. The CDR3 DNA follows: TGTGCCTGGGGGCCGAGCGCCGGTCGCGAGTTCTTC.

This clone has only a few counts. The chain joins TRBV19 to TRBJ1-1, with 8 bases aligning to TRBD1. Germline V CDR1 and CDR2: LNHDA, SQIVND (reference sequence). The CDR3 runs 14 residues. The V and J ends lost 6 bases and 5 bases, in that order; junction bases with no gene match: 8. Here the CDR3 reads CASSMTGVVTEAFF. The DNA for the CDR3 is TGTGCCAGTAGCATGACAGGGGTCGTGACTGAAGCTTTCTTT.

A few counts support this clone. This chain connects TRBV7-8 to TRBJ2-3; D may be TRBD2 (6 bases). Germline CDR1 and CDR2: SGHVS and FQNEAQ. This CDR3 spans 14 amino acids. V was clipped by 5 bases and J by 6 bases, with 15 bases between them. CDR3 nucleotide sequence: TGTGCCAGCAGCCCCTCGGGAGCTGGGGATACGCAGTATTTT. It encodes CASSPSGAGDTQYF. The full variable domain, in which reference TRBV7-8 and TRBJ2-3 provide the parts outside the CDR3, is GAGVSQSPRYKVAKRGQDVALRCDPISGHVSLFWYQQALGQGPEFLTYFQNEAQLDKSGLPSDRFFAERPEGSVSTLKIQRTQQEDSAVYLCASSPSGAGDTQYFGPGTRLTVL.

In its sample, this clone was seen a few times. This chain joins TRBV25-1 and TRBJ1-2; tentatively, D is TRBD1 (5 bases). The CDR3 length is 13 residues. V lost 3 bases, J lost 4 bases, and 9 bases lay in between. Germline V gives CDR1 MGHDK, CDR2 SYGVNS. CDR3 sequence reads: CASSDGRAYGYTF. The CDR3 nucleotides read TGTGCCAGCAGTGATGGCAGGGCCTATGGCTACACCTTC.

This clone came up once. The chain has TRBV29-1 and TRBJ2-1; no reliable D call. CDR1 and CDR2 from the germline V gene are SQVTM and ANQGSEA. CDR3 length: 11 amino acids. V was pared by 6 bases and J by 5 bases, with 8 bases between. CDR3 bases: TGCAGCGTCCAACAACACAATGAGCAGTTCTTC. It codes for CSVQQHNEQFF.

V usage is TRBV5-6 and J usage is TRBJ1-1; D unclear. This CDR3 is built from 15 residues. CDR1 SGHDT and CDR2 YYEEEE come from the germline V gene. Trimming removed 1 base at V and 1 base at J, with 11 bases between. DNA of the CDR3: TGTGCCAGCAGCTTGCTGGTCAGGTCGAACACTGAAGCTTTCTTT. Amino acids: CASSLLVRSNTEAFF.

The rearrangement uses TRBV4-2 and TRBJ1-6, with D unresolved. This CDR3 spans 15 amino acids. Trimming removed 2 bases from V and 9 bases from J, with 14 bases in between. CDR1 is LGHNA and CDR2 is YNFKEQ in the germline V gene. This CDR3 is CASSQTGIRASPLHF. The CDR3 DNA is TGTGCCAGCAGCCAAACCGGGATTCGCGCTTCACCCCTCCACTTT.

The chain couples TRBV2 to TRBJ2-5; TRBD1 matches 7 bases. The CDR3 length is 13 residues. Looked up from germline, CDR1 is SNHLY and CDR2 is FYNNEI. V shed 8 bases and J 1 base; nucleotides not matched to a gene: 4. This CDR3 reads CASRTGRQETQYF. CDR3 bases: TGTGCCAGCCGGACAGGCCGCCAAGAGACCCAGTACTTC. Variable domain in full (rest from reference TRBV2 and TRBJ2-5): EPEVTQTPSHQVTQMGQEVILRCVPISNHLYFYWYRQILGQKVEFLVSFYNNEISEKSEIFDDQFSVERPDGSNFTLKIRSTKLEDSAMYFCASRTGRQETQYFGPGTRLLVL.

This clone appeared a few times. The CDR3 nucleotides read TGTGCCAGCAGTCCGACCCGACAGCTCCACAATGAGCAGTTCTTC. Translated, it gives CASSPTRQLHNEQFF. V is TRBV27 and J is TRBJ2-1, with D possibly TRBD1 on 5 matching bases. Germline values: CDR1 MNHEY, CDR2 SMNVEV (reference sequence). V lost 5 bases and J 5 bases, leaving 16 bases between the germline ends. The length of the CDR3 is 15 residues.

The chain couples TRBV7-2 to TRBJ2-7; D gene ambiguous. The germline V gene has CDR1 SGHTA and CDR2 FQGNSA. There are 13 residues in the CDR3. Trimming stripped 4 bases from V and 2 bases from J, with 9 bases between. CDR3 sequence: CASSSGRTYEQYF. CDR3 coding DNA: TGTGCCAGCAGCTCGGGCAGAACCTACGAGCAGTACTTC.

This chain connects TRBV4-1 to TRBJ2-7; TRBD2 might be the D (6 bases). CDR1 is MGHRA, CDR2 YSYEKL, per germline. V was shortened by 0 bases and J by 6 bases, with 12 bases between the two germline ends. CDR3 length: 14 residues. Written as DNA, the CDR3 is TGCGCCAGCAGCCAAGATCGGGGGACCGGCGAGCAGTACTTC. As protein: CASSQDRGTGEQYF.